The 2 T cell receptor beta chains listed next were all sequenced from one sample in a study of shared clonotypes between healthy human individuals. Produced via immunoSEQ multiplex PCR; TCRdb's table is partial and in-frame only. The sample has over 850,000 clones; 70% to 80% are singletons. Sample: memory CD4+ T cells from PBMCs. Subset meaning: CD45RA-negative fraction. The receptor set was obtained from a young man in good health. Some clones in this sample may be carry-over from other donors' samples.

The chain has TRBV28 and TRBJ1-4, with D uncertain. The CDR3 extends over 12 amino acids. V dropped 5 bases and J dropped 8 bases, with 9 bases sitting between them. Per the germline V gene, CDR1 is MDHEN and CDR2 is SYDVKM. The CDR3 loop reads CASSANYEKLFF. The CDR3 DNA reads TGTGCCAGCAGTGCTAATTACGAAAAACTGTTTTTT.

A remark on this clone: This may be a read error: a much more frequent sequence differs by one nucleotide. Within the sample, other DNA sequences also encode this same CDR3. This rearrangement joins TRBV6-5 to TRBJ1-2; D not certain. V shed 2 bases and J shed 4 bases, with 5 bases lying between them. The CDR3 extends over 12 amino acids. Germline V gives CDR1 MNHEY, CDR2 SVGAGI. The CDR3 nucleotides are TGTGCCAGCAGTTACCGGGGCTATGGCTACACCTTC. Encoded protein: CASSYRGYGYTF.